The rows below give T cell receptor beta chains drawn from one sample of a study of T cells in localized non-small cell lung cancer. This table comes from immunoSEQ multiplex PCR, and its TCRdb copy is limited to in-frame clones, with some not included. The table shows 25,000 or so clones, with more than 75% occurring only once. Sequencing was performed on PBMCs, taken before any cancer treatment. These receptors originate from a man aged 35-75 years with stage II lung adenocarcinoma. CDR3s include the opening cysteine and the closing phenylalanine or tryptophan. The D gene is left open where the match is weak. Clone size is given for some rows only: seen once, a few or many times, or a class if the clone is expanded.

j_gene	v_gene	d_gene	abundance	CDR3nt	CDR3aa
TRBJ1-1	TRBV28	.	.	TGTGCCAGCACCCTCCAGGCTGGGGCAGGGGTTCGCACTGAAGCTTTCTTT	CASTLQAGAGVRTEAFF
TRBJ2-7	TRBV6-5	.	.	TGTGCCAGCAGTTACGGGGACCCTGCCTACGAGCAGTACTTC	CASSYGDPAYEQYF
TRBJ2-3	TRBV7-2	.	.	TGTGCCAGCAGCTCCGAAGGTGGGGGGATACGGACAGATACGCAGTATTTT	CASSSEGGGIRTDTQYF
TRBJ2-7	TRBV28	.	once	TGTGCCAGCAGTCAGGGTCCCCGGGGGACTCGGGAGGAGCAGTACTTC	CASSQGPRGTREEQYF
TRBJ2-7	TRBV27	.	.	TGTGCCAGCAGCCGAAAACAGGGCGAGCAGTACTTC	CASSRKQGEQYF
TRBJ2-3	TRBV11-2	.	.	TGTGCCAGCAGCTTAATAGTCACAGATACGCAGTATTTT	CASSLIVTDTQYF
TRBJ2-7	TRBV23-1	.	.	TGCGCCAGCAGTCAAGTTGTGTGGGCCAGGGGACTGCGCGAGCAGTACTTC	CASSQVVWARGLREQYF
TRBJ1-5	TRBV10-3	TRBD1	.	TGTGCCATCAGTGAGTCGGGGGGGACAGGCCTCCCTCGGCCCCAGCATTTT	CAISESGGTGLPRPQHF
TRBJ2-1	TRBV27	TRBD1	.	TGTGCCAGCAGTCCGGATGAGGGGGCGTGGTACAATGAGCAGTTCTTC	CASSPDEGAWYNEQFF
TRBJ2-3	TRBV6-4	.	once	TGTGCCAGCAGTGAGGACGGAGAGCAAGGAGATACGCAGTATTTT	CASSEDGEQGDTQYF
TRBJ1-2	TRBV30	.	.	TGTGCCTGGGGACAGAATCACTATGGCTACACCTTC	CAWGQNHYGYTF
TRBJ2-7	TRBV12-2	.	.	TGTGCAAGTCGCTTATCTAACCTAGCGGGGGGGCTTGAGCAGTACTTC	CASRLSNLAGGLEQYF
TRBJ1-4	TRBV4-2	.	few	TGTGCCAGCAGCCAAGCTAGCGCAACTAATGAAAAACTGTTTTTT	CASSQASATNEKLFF
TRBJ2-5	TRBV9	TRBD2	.	TGTGCCAGCAGCCCAAGATGGGAGGGAGAGACCCAGTACTTC	CASSPRWEGETQYF
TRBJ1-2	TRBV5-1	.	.	TGCGCCAGCAGCCTCCGGTCGGCGGGGGATGGCTACACCTTC	CASSLRSAGDGYTF
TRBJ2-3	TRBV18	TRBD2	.	TGTGCCAGCTCACCCTTACTAGCGGGGCTAAAGGATACGCAGTATTTT	CASSPLLAGLKDTQYF
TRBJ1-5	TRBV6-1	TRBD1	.	TGTGCCAGCACTACAACCGGGACAGGGGGACAGCCCCAGCATTTT	CASTTTGTGGQPQHF
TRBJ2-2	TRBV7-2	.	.	TGTGCCAGCAGCTCACGTACCCTGACGCCGGGGACCGGGGAGCTGTTTTTT	CASSSRTLTPGTGELFF
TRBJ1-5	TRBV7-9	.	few	TGTGCCAGCAGCTTAGGGACGGACCCCAATCAGCCCCAGCATTTT	CASSLGTDPNQPQHF
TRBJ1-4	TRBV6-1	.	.	TGTGCCAGCAGTGAACTAGCGGCAACTAATGAAAAACTGTTTTTT	CASSELAATNEKLFF
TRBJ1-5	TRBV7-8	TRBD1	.	TGTGCCAGCAGCTTAGCGCGCGGACAGGGGGTCTTTAGCAATCAGCCCCAGCATTTT	CASSLARGQGVFSNQPQHF
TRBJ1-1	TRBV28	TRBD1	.	TGTGCCAGCAGCCCGACAGGGGGAGGGAGCACTGAAGCTTTCTTT	CASSPTGGGSTEAFF
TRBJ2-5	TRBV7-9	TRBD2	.	TGTGCCAGCAGCCTTTCTGGGACTAGCCGGCAGACCCAGTACTTC	CASSLSGTSRQTQYF
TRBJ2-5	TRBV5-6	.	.	TGTGCCAGCAGCTTCGGGGGGCAGGAGACCCAGTACTTC	CASSFGGQETQYF
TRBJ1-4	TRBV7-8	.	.	TGTGCCAGCAGCCCCCGAAGGGTTGCAACTAATGAAAAACTGTTTTTT	CASSPRRVATNEKLFF
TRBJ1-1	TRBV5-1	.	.	TGCGCCAGCAGCTTGGCCGACGGATTTACCACTGAAGCTTTCTTT	CASSLADGFTTEAFF
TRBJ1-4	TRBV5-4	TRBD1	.	TGTGCCAGCAGCCCAGGGGGGACAGGGATGAGTGAAAAACTGTTTTTT	CASSPGGTGMSEKLFF
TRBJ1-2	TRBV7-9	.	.	TGTGCCAGCAGCGACTCCTCAGCCGCCGGTGGCTACACCTTC	CASSDSSAAGGYTF
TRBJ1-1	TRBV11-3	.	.	TGTGCCAGCAGCGACGACCTCGGAGCTTTCTTT	CASSDDLGAFF
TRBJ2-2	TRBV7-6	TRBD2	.	TGTGCCAGCAGCTTAGGGACTAGCTCCGGGGAGCTGTTTTTT	CASSLGTSSGELFF
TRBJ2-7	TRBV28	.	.	TGTGCCAGCAGCCCCCCCACGGGTGTGAACGAGCAGTACTTC	CASSPPTGVNEQYF
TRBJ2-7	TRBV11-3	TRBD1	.	TGTGCCAGCAGCTTAGTTGGGACAGGGACCTACGAGCAGTACTTC	CASSLVGTGTYEQYF
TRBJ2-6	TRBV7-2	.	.	TGTGCCAGCAGCTTAGGTCTCTCTGGGGCCAACGTCCTGACTTTC	CASSLGLSGANVLTF
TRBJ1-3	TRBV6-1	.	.	TGTGCCAGCAGTCAGGAATCTGGAAACACCATATATTTT	CASSQESGNTIYF